These 29 T cell receptor beta chains were sequenced from one sample in a study of blood T cell repertoires in COVID-19 (dated by TCRdb to about 2020). Library generation was performed with the immunoSEQ multiplex PCR assay. Held by TCRdb, this immuneACCESS table contains in-frame sequences only and omits some clones. Under half of the omission traces to an unresolved V gene where checked; the cause of the rest is unknown. Across this sample there are hundreds of thousands of clones, with 85% seen only once. The ten most abundant clones make up 13% of the sample. Material for sequencing was peripheral blood. These receptors all come from a human donor in a cohort sampled during active COVID-19.

This rearrangement joins TRBV27 to TRBJ2-5, with TRBD2 matching 13 bases. The CDR3 totals 16 residues. CDR1 is MNHEY, CDR2 SMNVEV, per germline (reference sequence). Losses at the gene ends were 1 base for V and 7 bases for J; bases not matched to a gene: 6. The CDR3 sequence: CASSLYTSGRAGTQYF. For the CDR3, the DNA is TGTGCCAGCAGTTTATACACTAGCGGGAGGGCGGGGACCCAGTACTTC.

V gene TRBV4-1 combines with J gene TRBJ1-3, with D possibly TRBD1 on 5 matching bases. Germline V CDR1 and CDR2: MGHRA, YSYEKL. The length of the CDR3 is 17 residues. Trimming pared 0 bases from V and 0 bases from J, leaving 12 bases between. Here the CDR3 reads CASSQDRQHLSGNTIYF. The CDR3 coding sequence is TGCGCCAGCAGCCAAGACCGACAGCACCTCTCTGGAAACACCATATATTTT.

The V call is TRBV7-2, the J call TRBJ2-1; D uncertain. The germline V gene has CDR1 SGHTA and CDR2 FQGNSA. This CDR3 has 11 amino acids. The V and J ends lost 8 bases and 3 bases respectively, with 5 bases between them. CDR3 region: CASASYNEQFF. CDR3 DNA sequence: TGTGCCAGCGCCAGCTACAATGAGCAGTTCTTC. The full variable domain, rest sourced from reference TRBV7-2 and TRBJ2-1, is GAGVSQSPSNKVTEKGKDVELRCDPISGHTALYWYRQSLGQGLEFLIYFQGNSAPDKSGLPSDRFSAERTGGSVSTLTIQRTQQEDSAVYLCASASYNEQFFGPGTRLTVL.

This rearrangement joins TRBV7-2 to TRBJ2-1; 13 bases are a match to TRBD2. The CDR3 spans 16 residues. Losses at the gene ends were 5 bases for V and 5 bases for J; bases not matched to a gene: 6. Germline CDR1 and CDR2: SGHTA and FQGNSA. The CDR3 is CASSHYGTSGNNEQFF. In DNA form, the CDR3 reads TGTGCCAGCAGCCACTATGGGACTAGCGGGAACAATGAGCAGTTCTTC.

The J gene is TRBJ2-3, the V gene TRBV7-9, with 10 bases matching TRBD2. The length of the CDR3 is 16 residues. The germline gives CDR1 SEHNR, CDR2 FQNEAQ (reference sequence). The ends lost 2 bases at V and 1 base at J; junction bases unmatched: 3. The CDR3 DNA follows: TGTGCCAGCAGCTTAACCGGGACTAGCGGCACAGATACGCAGTATTTT. This sequence encodes CASSLTGTSGTDTQYF.

CDR3 sequence reads: CASSSTGVRPQHF. The CDR3 DNA follows: TGTGCCAGCAGTTCAACAGGGGTGAGGCCCCAGCATTTT. The chain joins TRBV12-3 or TRBV12-4 to TRBJ1-5; 7 bases fit TRBD1. The CDR3 is 13 residues long. With V trimmed by 4 bases and J by 9 bases, 6 bases remained unmatched.

V usage is TRBV11-3 and J usage is TRBJ2-3; 7 positions agree with TRBD2. The CDR3 totals 16 residues. J lost 2 bases, V lost 5 bases, and 10 bases had no gene match. Per the germline V gene, CDR1 is SGHNT and CDR2 is YENEEA. CDR3 loop: CASSPGTKPLTDTQYF. The CDR3, as DNA: TGTGCCAGCAGCCCGGGGACTAAACCCCTCACAGATACGCAGTATTTT.

This clone was recorded a few times. This sequence joins TRBV2 and TRBJ1-2; a weak D match, TRBD1 (5 bases). The ends were cut back, 4 bases at V and 3 bases at J, with 24 bases in the middle. The CDR3 has 18 residues. Germline V lookup: CDR1 SNHLY, CDR2 FYNNEI. The CDR3 here is CASSGSTEGIGGDYGYTF. The CDR3 DNA follows: TGTGCCAGCAGTGGATCGACGGAGGGGATCGGAGGGGACTATGGCTACACCTTC.

V gene TRBV10-1 combines with J gene TRBJ2-3, with D maybe TRBD2 (6 bases). The CDR3 sequence is 21 residues long. Trimming shortened V by 0 bases and J by 1 base, and 26 bases separated the two germline ends. Germline values: CDR1 WNHNN, CDR2 SYGVQD (reference sequence). The CDR3 bases are TGCGCCAGCAGTGAGTCGACCTTCTCCGCCACTAAAGGAGGGGGCACAGATACGCAGTATTTT. The encoded protein is CASSESTFSATKGGGTDTQYF.

The CDR3 DNA follows: TGTGCCAGCAGCCCCCTACAGGGGGCGGGTGAGCAGTTCTTC. This gives the protein CASSPLQGAGEQFF. The rearrangement joins TRBV7-2 to TRBJ2-1, with TRBD1 matching over 9 bases. Germline values: CDR1 SGHTA, CDR2 FQGNSA. This CDR3 region has 14 residues. With V trimmed by 5 bases and J by 9 bases, 8 bases remained unmatched.

The gene calls are TRBV7-2 and TRBJ1-4; 9 nucleotides align to TRBD1. The CDR3 contains 13 residues. J lost 11 bases, V lost 1 base, and 2 bases had no gene match. The germline V gene encodes CDR1 SGHTA and CDR2 FQGNSA. The CDR3 loop reads CASSLGGTGKLFF. CDR3 bases: TGTGCCAGCAGCTTAGGGGGGACAGGGAAACTGTTTTTT.

The chain couples TRBV11-3 to TRBJ2-7, with 10 bases fitting TRBD2. Germline CDR1 reads SGHNT; CDR2 reads YENEEA. This CDR3 comprises 14 residues. Trimming took 5 bases from V and 3 from J; bases not matched to a gene: 4. For the CDR3, the DNA is TGTGCCAGCAGCCGGACTAGCGGACACTACGAGCAGTACTTC. Amino acids: CASSRTSGHYEQYF.

This chain joins TRBV11-1 and TRBJ2-5, with 10 bases fitting TRBD2. This CDR3 is built from 16 residues. V lost 3 bases, J lost 0 bases, and 4 bases stayed unmatched. Germline V CDR1 and CDR2: SGHAT, FQDESV (reference sequence). The CDR3 DNA reads TGTGCCAGCAGCTTCGAACTAGCGGGGTACCAAGAGACCCAGTACTTC. This sequence encodes CASSFELAGYQETQYF.

The chain couples TRBV5-5 to TRBJ1-2, with D possibly being TRBD1 (5 bases). The length of the CDR3 is 13 residues. Germline V gives CDR1 SGHKS, CDR2 YYEKEE (reference sequence). Trimming took off 0 bases at V and 4 bases at J, with 7 bases between the two ends. CDR3 region: CASSLGDSYGYTF. The CDR3 DNA is TGTGCCAGCAGCTTGGGGGACTCCTATGGCTACACCTTC.

The V call is TRBV28, the J call TRBJ2-5, with TRBD1 matching 8 bases. This CDR3 is 15 amino acids long. V trimming: 1 base; J trimming: 5 bases; junction bases outside the gene matches: 6. The germline V gene has CDR1 MDHEN and CDR2 SYDVKM. For the CDR3, the DNA is TGTGCCAGCAGTTTATATCAGGGGGCAGGGGAGACCCAGTACTTC. Its translation: CASSLYQGAGETQYF.

The V call is TRBV5-1, the J call TRBJ2-1, with 10 bases aligning to TRBD1. Germline V gene data show CDR1 as SGHRS and CDR2 as YFSETQ. This CDR3 comprises 16 residues. Trimming cost V 4 bases and J 2 bases; bases outside gene matches: 6. CDR3 loop: CASSRSGQGAYNEQFF. The CDR3 DNA reads as TGCGCCAGCAGCCGGTCTGGACAGGGGGCCTACAATGAGCAGTTCTTC. Drawing the rest from reference TRBV5-1 and TRBJ2-1, the complete variable domain is KAGVTQTPRYLIKTRGQQVTLSCSPISGHRSVSWYQQTPGQGLQFLFEYFSETQRNKGNFPGRFSGRQFSNSRSEMNVSTLELGDSALYLCASSRSGQGAYNEQFFGPGTRLTVL.

The chain employs TRBV18 and TRBJ2-7; 13 bases line up with TRBD2. The CDR3 loop spans 17 amino acids. Per the germline V gene, CDR1 is KGHSH and CDR2 is LQKENI. The V gene end was trimmed by 3 bases and the J gene end by 0 bases; junction bases not matched to a gene: 5. Here the CDR3 reads CASSPRTSGGSSYEQYF. The CDR3 DNA reads as TGTGCCAGCTCACCTAGGACTAGCGGGGGAAGCTCCTACGAGCAGTACTTC.

The CDR3 sequence: CASSFGTGNTEAFF. The DNA for the CDR3 is TGTGCCAGCAGCTTTGGGACAGGGAACACTGAAGCTTTCTTT. The V gene is TRBV7-2, the J gene TRBJ1-1, with 8 bases lining up with TRBD1. CDR1 and CDR2 (germline): SGHTA, FQGNSA. The ends lost 3 bases at V and 1 base at J; junction bases unmatched: 1. The CDR3 covers 14 residues. Complete variable domain (other parts from reference TRBV7-2 and TRBJ1-1): GAGVSQSPSNKVTEKGKDVELRCDPISGHTALYWYRQSLGQGLEFLIYFQGNSAPDKSGLPSDRFSAERTGGSVSTLTIQRTQQEDSAVYLCASSFGTGNTEAFFGQGTRLTVV.

The chain recombines TRBV7-9 with TRBJ2-1; tentatively, D is TRBD2 (5 bases). Germline CDR1 is SEHNR and CDR2 is FQNEAQ (reference sequence). CDR3 size: 11 residues. The ends were cut back, 2 bases at V and 11 bases at J, with 7 bases in the middle. The DNA for the CDR3 is TGTGCCAGCAGCTTAACTAGTCAGCAGTTCTTC. Translation gives CASSLTSQQFF.

The chain combines TRBV18 with TRBJ1-3; 8 nucleotides align to TRBD1. The ends lost 0 bases at V and 3 bases at J; junction bases unmatched: 7. This CDR3 is 17 amino acids long. Per the germline V gene, CDR1 is KGHSH and CDR2 is LQKENI. CDR3 bases: TGTGCCAGCTCACCACCTAATAGACAGGGGAGTGGAAACACCATATATTTT. Amino acid sequence: CASSPPNRQGSGNTIYF.

This clone has only one observation. The V gene is TRBV19, the J gene TRBJ1-6, with a tentative D call TRBD1 (5 bases). V dropped 6 bases and J dropped 7 bases, with 16 bases sitting between them. This CDR3 is built from 15 residues. The germline V gene has CDR1 LNHDA and CDR2 SQIVND (reference sequence). This CDR3 is CASRSNRKDNSPLHF. The CDR3 DNA reads as TGTGCCAGTAGGTCAAACAGGAAGGACAATTCACCCCTCCACTTT.

The V gene is TRBV3-1 (or the pseudogene TRBV3-2), the J gene TRBJ2-2; D is undetermined. From germline, CDR1 is LGHDT and CDR2 YNNKEL (reference sequence). Deletions cut 5 bases from V and 8 bases from J, with 6 bases between. The CDR3 is 11 amino acids. This CDR3 is CASSTVGELFF. As DNA, the CDR3 is TGTGCCAGCAGCACGGTTGGGGAGCTGTTTTTT.

This chain links TRBV6-5 with TRBJ2-5, with a weak D call TRBD1 (5 bases). V was cut by 8 bases and J by 3 bases, with 10 bases left in between. Per germline, CDR1 MNHEY and CDR2 SVGAGI. The CDR3 consists of 12 residues. CDR3 protein: CASAFREETQYF. Here the CDR3 DNA reads TGTGCCAGCGCCTTCAGGGAAGAGACCCAGTACTTC.

Here the CDR3 reads CVSTQGLYGYTF. The CDR3 DNA follows: TGTGTCTCGACCCAGGGTCTCTATGGCTACACCTTC. This chain links TRBV7-9 with TRBJ1-2; tentative D call: TRBD1 (5 bases). Germline V gene data show CDR1 as SEHNR and CDR2 as FQNEAQ (reference sequence). This CDR3 is built from 12 residues.

The V and J genes are TRBV9 and TRBJ1-6; perhaps TRBD1 as D (6 bases). Germline values: CDR1 SGDLS, CDR2 YYNGEE. The CDR3 totals 14 residues. V was pared by 4 bases and J by 7 bases, with 12 bases between. Here the CDR3 reads CASSLQGGNSPLHF. The CDR3 region has the DNA TGTGCCAGCAGCTTACAGGGAGGGAATTCACCCCTCCACTTT.

This clone was seen a handful of times. The gene calls are TRBV2 and TRBJ2-7; TRBD1 matches 10 bases. Losses at the gene ends were 7 bases for V and 6 bases for J; bases not matched to a gene: 6. Per the germline V gene, CDR1 is SNHLY and CDR2 is FYNNEI. The CDR3 consists of 13 residues. The CDR3 here is CASTWTGGAEQYF. CDR3 nucleotide sequence: TGTGCCAGCACCTGGACAGGGGGTGCCGAGCAGTACTTC.

This chain uses TRBV7-2 with TRBJ1-2; D might be TRBD1 (5 bases). Germline-derived CDR1 and CDR2 are SGHTA and FQGNSA. The CDR3 has 13 residues. V was clipped by 1 base and J by 4 bases, with 7 bases between them. The CDR3 here is CASSLGGVYGYTF. The DNA of the CDR3 is TGTGCCAGCAGCTTAGGGGGGGTCTATGGCTACACCTTC.

This clone has just one count. The CDR3 DNA reads TGTGCCAGCAATATACAGGGGGACTATGGCTACACCTTC. This gives the protein CASNIQGDYGYTF. V usage is TRBV2 and J usage is TRBJ1-2, with 8 bases fitting TRBD1. Germline values: CDR1 SNHLY, CDR2 FYNNEI. The CDR3 covers 13 residues. With V trimmed by 7 bases and J by 3 bases, 4 bases remained unmatched.

DNA of the CDR3: TGTGCCAGCAGCTCCGACAGGGGAGGCTTCGTGCTTCGCGCTGAAGCTTTCTTT. This translates into CASSSDRGGFVLRAEAFF. V usage is TRBV7-2 and J usage is TRBJ1-1; 8 bases align to TRBD1. The CDR3 runs 18 residues. Germline V gene data show CDR1 as SGHTA and CDR2 as FQGNSA. J gave up 6 bases and V 4 bases, and 19 bases lay outside the gene matches.